This T cell receptor (beta chain) was obtained from a study of shared clonotypes between healthy human individuals (dated by TCRdb to 2018 to 2021). Looking at the study overall: The cohort included three men and a couple of women between 18 and 49 years of age. To increase sequencing depth and limit assay-specific biases, TCR repertoire library preparation and sequencing were carried out by different laboratories using diverse techniques. Per donor, leukapheresis produced somewhere between about 0.94 and 8.9 billion PBMCs. To estimate repertoire size and how much clonotype sharing occurs between individuals, the study deeply sequenced the blood TCR repertoires of several healthy adults. For each donor, three plates each were used for CD4 naive and CD4 memory, two plates were used for CD8 naive, and one plate was used for CD8 memory. Broad study findings and their caveats: About 5% of naive CD4, 3.5% of naive CD8, roughly 2.4% of memory CD4, and approximately 0.4% of memory CD8 clonotypes were shared across several donors. Pairwise subsampling led to the expectation that sequencing depth would affect the degree of clonotype sharing among donors. Sampling was limited to blood, and TCR repertoires in tissue likely differ from TCR repertoires in blood. Because the study included only a small number of donors, the genetic and exposure-history diversity represented was limited. Incomplete sequencing was indicated by rarefaction of sorted-subset datasets, despite the large sequencing depth. Larger estimated clonotype richness was generally found for naive subsets than for memory subsets. Higher generation probabilities were observed for clonotypes shared by all four sorted-subset donors than for non-shared clonotypes.

The CDR3 spans 13 residues, from the cysteine through the phenylalanine. Here the CDR3 DNA is all that survives: 39 bases in frame from base 1. V gives up 2 bases and J gives up 6 bases, and the segment between their germline ends measures 12 bases. Per the germline V gene, SGDLS is the CDR1 and YYNGEE is the CDR2. TCR CDR3 regions were amplified from genomic DNA by multiplex PCR using the deep immunoSEQ assay. Extracted genomic DNA from each cell subset was distributed evenly across all wells of several immunoSEQ 96-well plates, and each plate was treated as a replicate. For sorted subsets, about 0.2 ug genomic DNA, equal to about 30,000 T cell genomes, was loaded into each replicate PCR. Purified libraries were measured with a Qubit 3.0 fluorometer, size-checked on a Bioanalyzer 2100, and measured again with the KAPA Library Quantification kit. Every immunoSEQ 96-well plate was sequenced on a separate single-read 150-cycle Illumina NextSeq 550 flow cell. For the original study's pipeline: Because the immunoSEQ output held only junctional sequences and lacked quality scores, the filtering could not match the filtering applied to full-length reads. Sequences were annotated with PyIR, a Python wrapper for IgBLAST v1.9, using IMGT germline references to assign V/J genes and CDR3. Reads with weak V/J assignments (E-value above 1e-6), missing CDR3, stop codons, out-of-frame junctions, or ambiguous translated residues were removed. V3J clonotypes were defined as sequences sharing the same inferred V gene, J gene, and CDR3 amino acid sequence. To compute the percentage overlap between repertoires, the number of shared unique clonotypes was divided by the size of the smaller repertoire. RTK rarefaction, the Chao1 estimator, and Recon v2.1 estimates of unobserved clonotypes were used to assess repertoire richness. OLGA was used to compute generation probabilities for all TCRbeta clonotypes that the gDNA method yielded from four donors. Imported from immuneACCESS, the table was reduced by TCRdb to in-frame sequences with V and J called. These copies leave out some clones; in studies compared against another copy, an unresolved V gene accounts for under half, and the cause of the remainder is not known. V and J calls and clone size are as listed in that table; D and trimming were resolved from the DNA. This sample comprises about 360,000 clones, about 73% of them detected only once. About 10% of the sample rests with the top ten.

The donors were healthy, HIV-negative adults with no recently reported acute infections or vaccinations. Every donor was a Caucasian adult living in Nashville, Tennessee, USA. CD4+ T cells were enriched through magnetic negative selection, after which naive cells were positively selected on CD45RA and the remaining negative fraction served as the memory subset. Blood was obtained by leukapheresis, after which PBMCs were separated by Ficoll-Histopaque density gradient centrifugation and cryopreserved in liquid nitrogen vapor phase. Purity and quantity of every magnetically sorted T cell population were checked by analytical flow cytometry. From each sorted fraction, genomic DNA was isolated and quantified by UV absorbance on a Nanodrop 2000c. Worth noting for this clone: Its recognized antigen is unknown. No much larger clone exists at a distance of one base, and base qualities are not known.

The clonotype comes from a man aged 25 to 45 in good health. Input material: memory CD4+ T cells sorted from blood. The meaning of the sample's cell subset or site label: CD45RA-negative fraction. The rearranged chain carries TRBV9 and TRBJ2-7; the D gene is possibly TRBD1, with 5 bases matching. The CDR3 region: CASSVGLSGEQYF. Here is the DNA: TGTGCCAGCAGCGTGGGGCTTTCTGGCGAGCAGTACTTC. Here the CDR3 is joined to the reference TRBV9 and TRBJ2-7 genes, and the full variable domain is: DSGVTQTPKHLITATGQRVTLRCSPRSGDLSVYWYQQSLDQGLQFLIQYYNGEERAKGNILERFSAQQFPDLHSELNLSSLELGDSALYFCASSVGLSGEQYFGPGTRLTVT.